This TCR beta chain comes out of a study of blood T cells in healthy people across ages. Study in general: The template switching approach captured approximately one barcoded beta molecule for every two T cells. Notes on the study in general: A strong correlation between TCR beta diversity and naive T cell percentage was seen. No one knew whether donors had CMV, which possibly confounded expanded clonotype changes.

This clonotype was seen repeatedly, ten times or more. The antigen is not known. A J-beta primer mix and a sample-barcoded 5' primer were used in a second PCR of about 7 to 12 cycles. TCRdb itself ran the 5' RACE reads through MiXCR, one entry per CDR3 protein. The table lists approximately 900,000 distinct CDR3 sequences, about 27% of them singletons. V was cut by 5 bases and J by 5 bases, with 9 bases left in between. This CDR3 is 12 amino acids long. Peripheral blood, around 9.4 milliliters per donor, was collected. The sample was also linked to a second study, of T cells of mothers and their children.

Sequenced input: blood. The rearrangement uses TRBV12-3 or TRBV12-4 and TRBJ2-5; D might be TRBD2 (5 bases). This receptor was identified in a woman between 35 and 50 years old in good health. For the CDR3, the DNA is TGTGCCAGCAGTCCCGGACTGGAGACCCAGTACTTC. Its protein is CASSPGLETQYF.